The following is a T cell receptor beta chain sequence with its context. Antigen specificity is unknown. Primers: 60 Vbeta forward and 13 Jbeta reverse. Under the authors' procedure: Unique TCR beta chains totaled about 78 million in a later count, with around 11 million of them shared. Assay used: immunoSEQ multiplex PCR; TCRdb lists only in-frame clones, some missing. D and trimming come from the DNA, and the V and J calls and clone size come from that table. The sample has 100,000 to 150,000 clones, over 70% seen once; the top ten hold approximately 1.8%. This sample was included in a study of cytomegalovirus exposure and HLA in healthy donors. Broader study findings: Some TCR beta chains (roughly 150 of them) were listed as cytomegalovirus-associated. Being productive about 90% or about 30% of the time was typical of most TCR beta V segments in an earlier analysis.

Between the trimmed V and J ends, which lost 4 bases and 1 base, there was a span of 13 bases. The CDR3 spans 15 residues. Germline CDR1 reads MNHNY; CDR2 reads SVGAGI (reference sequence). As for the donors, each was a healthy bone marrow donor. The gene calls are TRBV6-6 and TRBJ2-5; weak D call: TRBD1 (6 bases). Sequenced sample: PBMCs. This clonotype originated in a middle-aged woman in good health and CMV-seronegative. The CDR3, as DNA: TGTGCCAGCAGTTTTACACCGGACAGCCAAGAGACCCAGTACTTC. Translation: CASSFTPDSQETQYF.